A single sample is the source of the 25 T cell receptor beta chains below, sequenced in a study of CD8 T cell repertoires and HIV-1 epitope variants. This table comes from immunoSEQ multiplex PCR, and its TCRdb copy is limited to in-frame clones, with some not included. Found here are tens of thousands of clones, just under 75% of them singletons; the top ten hold around 25%. Material: uncultured baseline CD8+ T cells from peripheral blood mononuclear cells (PBMCs). These receptor sequences come from a male donor with HIV.

This clone was seen a few times. At one end, the junction sequence differs from germline, possibly due to a read error. This chain links TRBV27 with TRBJ2-7, with D unclear. The CDR3 contains 12 residues. Germline values: CDR1 MNHEY, CDR2 SMNVEV (reference sequence). The CDR3 nucleotides read TGTGCCAGCAGTCCGCCCTCCCACGAGCAGTACTTC. This codes for CASSPPSHEQYF.

This clone was picked up one time. J is TRBJ2-3 and V is TRBV5-8; D gene uncertain. V lost 1 base and J lost 6, with 9 bases in between. Germline V gene data show CDR1 as SGHTS and CDR2 as YDEGEE. The length of the CDR3 is 13 residues. CDR3 bases: TGTGCCAGCAGCTTGATGGGATCGGATACGCAGTATTTT. It encodes CASSLMGSDTQYF.

In nucleotides, the CDR3 is TGTGCCAGCAGTTTAACGGCTAGCGGGATATACGAGCAGTACTTC. This sequence encodes CASSLTASGIYEQYF. The genes are TRBV27 and TRBJ2-7, with 9 bases matching TRBD2. Trimming at V came to 2 bases and at J to 4 bases, leaving 6 bases not matched to a gene. The CDR3 sequence is 15 residues long. Germline V gene lookup returns CDR1 MNHEY and CDR2 SMNVEV (reference sequence).

The V and J genes are TRBV9 and TRBJ1-2; a possible D gene is TRBD1 (5 bases). Germline loops: CDR1 SGDLS, CDR2 YYNGEE. Trimming cost V 0 bases and J 1 base, with 13 bases left between them. This CDR3 comprises 16 residues. CDR3 in DNA: TGTGCCAGCAGCGTAGCTTTGACAGATAATAACTATGGCTACACCTTC. Translating it yields CASSVALTDNNYGYTF.

In its sample, this clone was seen a few times. V is TRBV10-2 and J is TRBJ2-7, with 9 bases lining up with TRBD1. The CDR3 runs to 12 residues. J gave up 5 bases and V 6 bases, and 2 bases lay outside the gene matches. CDR1 is WSHSY and CDR2 is SAAADI in the germline V gene. CDR3 DNA sequence: TGCGCCAGCAGAGGGACAGGGAACGAGCAGTACTTC. Translated: CASRGTGNEQYF.

This chain connects TRBV7-9 to TRBJ2-7; a possible D gene is TRBD2 (5 bases). Trimming left V 2 bases short and J 3 bases short, with 17 bases between. This CDR3 spans 16 amino acids. CDR1 is SEHNR and CDR2 is FQNEAQ in the germline V gene (reference sequence). The CDR3 nucleotides are TGTGCCAGCAGCTTATTTCCGGAGGATTTTCGCTACGAGCAGTACTTC. Translation gives CASSLFPEDFRYEQYF.

The chain is built from TRBV28 and TRBJ2-7; 10 bases are a match to TRBD1. Looked up from germline, CDR1 is MDHEN and CDR2 is SYDVKM. The CDR3 consists of 14 residues. Trimming cost V 2 bases and J 4 bases; bases outside gene matches: 2. The CDR3 nucleotides are TGTGCCAGCAGTTTAGGACAGGGGGGGTACGAGCAGTACTTC. Protein product: CASSLGQGGYEQYF.

In the case of this clone: Other DNA sequences in the sample encode the same CDR3. This sequence joins TRBV19 and TRBJ2-7; possibly TRBD1 for D (8 bases). V dropped 9 bases and J dropped 1 base, with 16 bases sitting between them. CDR1 is LNHDA and CDR2 is SQIVND in the germline V gene (reference sequence). The CDR3 covers 14 residues. CDR3 in amino acids: CASRGGQDSYEQYF. The CDR3 region has the DNA TGTGCCAGCAGGGGGGGACAGGATTCCTACGAGCAGTACTTC.

The chain carries TRBV4-1 and TRBJ2-7, with a weak D call TRBD2 (5 bases). Germline assignment: CDR1 MGHRA and CDR2 YSYEKL. The CDR3 has 14 amino acids. Deletions cut 5 bases from V and 3 bases from J, with 14 bases between. Here the CDR3 DNA reads TGCGCCAGCAGCGGCCGGGAACAGTACTACGAGCAGTACTTC. Protein sequence: CASSGREQYYEQYF.

This clone was counted only a few times. V is TRBV19 and J is TRBJ2-4, with TRBD1 matching over 7 bases. The CDR3 extends over 14 amino acids. Per germline, CDR1 LNHDA and CDR2 SQIVND (reference sequence). J lost 3 bases, V lost 9 bases, and 8 bases had no gene match. CDR3 amino acids: CASLNRGGKNIQYF. The DNA for the CDR3 is TGTGCCAGCTTGAACAGGGGTGGCAAAAACATTCAGTACTTC. Together with reference TRBV19 and TRBJ2-4, the CDR3 gives the full variable domain: DGGITQSPKYLFRKEGQNVTLSCEQNLNHDAMYWYRQDPGQGLRLIYYSQIVNDFQKGDIAEGYSVSREKKESFPLTVTSAQKNPTAFYLCASLNRGGKNIQYFGAGTRLSVL.

The chain combines TRBV28 with TRBJ1-5, with D unclear. V was clipped by 5 bases and J by 2 bases, with 19 bases between them. The CDR3 is 17 residues long. CDR1 is MDHEN and CDR2 is SYDVKM in the germline V gene. The CDR3 nucleotides read TGTGCCAGCAGTGTCTCACGGTCCCTGTTGGGCAATCAGCCCCAGCATTTT. Translated, it gives CASSVSRSLLGNQPQHF.

The gene calls are TRBV6-1 and TRBJ1-1, with D unresolved. The germline V gene encodes CDR1 MNHNS and CDR2 SASEGT. V lost 6 bases and J lost 3, with 11 bases in between. The CDR3 has 13 amino acids. The CDR3 region has the DNA TGTGCCAGCAGAACGGACGGAGACACTGAAGCTTTCTTT. It codes for CASRTDGDTEAFF.

This rearrangement joins TRBV9 to TRBJ2-7; 10 bases are shared with TRBD2. The CDR3 has 15 residues. Germline CDR1 SGDLS, CDR2 YYNGEE. V lost 0 bases and J lost 4; bases outside the gene matches: 4. CDR3 region: CASSVGSSGSYEQYF. CDR3 nucleotides: TGTGCCAGCAGCGTAGGGTCTAGCGGGAGTTACGAGCAGTACTTC.

This rearrangement joins TRBV11-3 to TRBJ2-1, with a tentative D call TRBD2 (6 bases). Trimming took 5 bases from V and 11 from J, leaving 13 bases between them. CDR3 length: 12 amino acids. CDR1 SGHNT and CDR2 YENEEA come from the germline V gene. In DNA, the CDR3 is TGTGCCAGCAGCGAAAGCGGGCGGCAGCAGTTCTTC. Residues: CASSESGRQQFF.

V gene TRBV14 combines with J gene TRBJ1-1; D is ambiguous. V was pared by 0 bases and J by 8 bases, with 13 bases between. Germline values: CDR1 SGHDN, CDR2 FVKESK. The length of the CDR3 is 14 residues. CDR3 bases: TGTGCCAGCAGCCAAGATTTGGTCAGAATAGAAGCTTTCTTT. Protein sequence: CASSQDLVRIEAFF.

The chain couples TRBV28 to TRBJ2-7; the D is unclear. The CDR3 sequence is 14 residues long. CDR1 MDHEN and CDR2 SYDVKM come from the germline V gene. V dropped 6 bases and J dropped 3 bases, with 15 bases sitting between them. The DNA of the CDR3 is TGTGCCAGCAGCACCGGGTTCGAGAGCTACGAGCAGTACTTC. This sequence encodes CASSTGFESYEQYF.

The chain is built from TRBV2 and TRBJ2-1; D remains unclear. The CDR3 consists of 12 residues. The germline V gene has CDR1 SNHLY and CDR2 FYNNEI. V was trimmed by 2 bases and J by 7 bases, leaving 6 bases between them. Written as DNA, the CDR3 is TGTGCCAGCAGTGAATACGTAAATGAGCAGTTCTTC. Protein product: CASSEYVNEQFF.

V usage is TRBV5-5 and J usage is TRBJ2-7; D is ambiguous. From germline, CDR1 is SGHKS and CDR2 YYEKEE (reference sequence). The CDR3 covers 11 residues. V gave up 4 bases and J gave up 6 bases, with 8 bases separating them. CDR3 sequence (DNA): TGTGCCAGCAGCCCCCTCCTCGAGCAGTACTTC. It encodes CASSPLLEQYF.

V is TRBV7-9 and J is TRBJ2-3, with D possibly matching TRBD1 (5 bases). The CDR3 extends over 15 amino acids. Germline values: CDR1 SEHNR, CDR2 FQNEAQ (reference sequence). The V gene lost 3 bases and the J gene lost 3 bases, with 13 bases spanning the gap. CDR3 coding DNA: TGTGCCAGCAGCTTTAATCTTAAGGGGACAGATACGCAGTATTTT. It is translated as CASSFNLKGTDTQYF. The full variable domain, completed using reference TRBV7-9 and TRBJ2-3, is DTGVSQNPRHKITKRGQNVTFRCDPISEHNRLYWYRQTLGQGPEFLTYFQNEAQLEKSRLLSDRFSAERPKGSFSTLEIQRTEQGDSAMYLCASSFNLKGTDTQYFGPGTRLTVL.

The V and J genes are TRBV30 and TRBJ1-2, with D possibly matching TRBD1 (5 bases). The length of the CDR3 is 12 residues. Germline V gene lookup returns CDR1 GTSNPN and CDR2 SVGIG (reference sequence). Trimming cost V 4 bases and J 4 bases, with 10 bases left between them. Written as DNA, the CDR3 is TGTGCCTGGAACGGGGACCTCTATGGCTACACCTTC. Protein sequence: CAWNGDLYGYTF.

In this sample, this clone turned up a few times. V usage is TRBV2 and J usage is TRBJ2-7, with 10 bases matching TRBD2. Germline V CDR1 and CDR2: SNHLY, FYNNEI. There are 13 residues in the CDR3. Germline trimming cut 10 bases from V and 6 bases from J; bases unmatched to any gene: 9. CDR3 protein: CAKTGLAGAEQYF. The CDR3 bases are TGTGCCAAAACAGGGCTAGCGGGAGCCGAGCAGTACTTC. The whole variable domain, remainder taken from reference TRBV2 and TRBJ2-7, is EPEVTQTPSHQVTQMGQEVILRCVPISNHLYFYWYRQILGQKVEFLVSFYNNEISEKSEIFDDQFSVERPDGSNFTLKIRSTKLEDSAMYFCAKTGLAGAEQYFGPGTRLTVT.

The chain is built from TRBV6-5 and TRBJ2-1, with D possibly TRBD1 on 5 matching bases. The CDR3 is 14 residues long. Trimming shortened V by 0 bases and J by 16 bases, and 19 bases separated the two germline ends. Germline V CDR1 and CDR2: MNHEY, SVGAGI. The CDR3 coding sequence is TGTGCCAGCAGTTACTCGACCCATCGACAGCGCCCCTTCTTC. It specifies CASSYSTHRQRPFF.

The chain is built from TRBV5-1 and TRBJ2-1; the match to TRBD2 covers 8 bases. This CDR3 is 15 amino acids long. Germline CDR1 reads SGHRS; CDR2 reads YFSETQ. The V segment lost 5 bases and the J segment 9 bases; nucleotides outside the gene matches: 13. CDR3 nucleotide sequence: TGCGCCAGCAGTTCCGTCGGGGGGGCGGGCGGTGAGCAGTTCTTC. Encoded protein: CASSSVGGAGGEQFF.

The CDR3 loop reads CASSLMGEQETQYF. The CDR3 DNA reads TGTGCCAGCAGTTTAATGGGAGAACAAGAGACCCAGTACTTC. The chain is built from TRBV28 and TRBJ2-5; TRBD2 might be the D (5 bases). Per the germline V gene, CDR1 is MDHEN and CDR2 is SYDVKM. The ends were cut back, 2 bases at V and 2 bases at J, with 9 bases in the middle. The CDR3 length is 14 residues. The full variable domain, rest sourced from reference TRBV28 and TRBJ2-5, is DVKVTQSSRYLVKRTGEKVFLECVQDMDHENMFWYRQDPGLGLRLIYFSYDVKMKEKGDIPEGYSVSREKKERFSLILESASTNQTSMYLCASSLMGEQETQYFGPGTRLLVL.

CDR3 sequence: CASRRTSGAKNIQYF. CDR3 bases: TGTGCCAGCAGACGGACTAGCGGGGCCAAAAACATTCAGTACTTC. The V call is TRBV28, the J call TRBJ2-4; 11 nucleotides agree with TRBD2. CDR1 is MDHEN, CDR2 SYDVKM, per germline. After removal of 6 bases from V and 1 base from J, the junction contained 2 bases not matched to a gene. The CDR3 sequence is 15 residues long.